The 26 T cell receptor beta chains listed next were all sequenced from one sample in a study of T-cell reconstitution after alpha-beta-depleted transplantation in children. The authors prepared the TCRbeta library with unique molecular identifiers. Via MiXCR, TCRdb re-called the PCR reads, giving one row per CDR3 protein. This sample carries 440,000 or so distinct CDR3 sequences, about 40% of them seen once, and the ten largest clones take roughly a quarter. The source was PBMCs, collected before TCRalphabeta/CD19-depleted stem cell transplant. Receptors originate from a girl aged 2-10 years with aplastic anemia, due to receive a stem cell transplant.

V is TRBV29-1 and J is TRBJ2-7; a possible D gene is TRBD1 (5 bases). Germline CDR1 SQVTM, CDR2 ANQGSEA. The length of the CDR3 is 14 residues. Deletions cut 2 bases from V and 6 bases from J, with 17 bases between. CDR3 amino acids: CSVERSGINGEQYF. The CDR3 nucleotides are TGCAGCGTTGAAAGGTCAGGGATTAACGGCGAGCAGTACTTC.

The count of this clonotype is one. The J gene is TRBJ2-7, the V gene TRBV5-1; 8 bases fit TRBD1. Germline-derived CDR1 and CDR2 are SGHRS and YFSETQ. The junction had 7 bases not matched to a gene; V was cut back by 5 bases and J by 3 bases. This CDR3 has 14 residues. The CDR3 protein is CASSVRDRYYEQYF. In DNA, the CDR3 is TGCGCCAGCAGTGTACGGGACAGGTACTACGAGCAGTACTTC. Combining the CDR3 with reference TRBV5-1 and TRBJ2-7 gives the whole variable domain KAGVTQTPRYLIKTRGQQVTLSCSPISGHRSVSWYQQTPGQGLQFLFEYFSETQRNKGNFPGRFSGRQFSNSRSEMNVSTLELGDSALYLCASSVRDRYYEQYFGPGTRLTVT.

As for this clonotype: Just one base apart from a much larger clone, this may be a read error. The chain carries TRBV6-1 and TRBJ1-2, with D tentatively TRBD1 (5 bases). Germline V gene sequence: CDR1 MNHNS, CDR2 SASEGT. The V end lost 4 bases, the J end lost 7 bases, and 19 bases lay between the germline ends. The CDR3 spans 15 residues. CDR3 amino acids: CASSAQGRADCGYTF. The CDR3 bases are TGTGCCAGCAGTGCCCAGGGAAGGGCGGACTGTGGCTACACCTTC.

This sequence joins TRBV7-8 and TRBJ2-3, with 11 bases that match TRBD2. The length of the CDR3 is 16 residues. Trimming at V came to 0 bases and at J to 7 bases, leaving 6 bases not matched to a gene. Germline V gives CDR1 SGHVS, CDR2 FQNEAQ. The CDR3 region is CASSLATSGTRNTQYF. CDR3 nucleotide sequence: TGTGCCAGCAGCTTAGCGACTAGCGGGACGAGGAATACGCAGTATTTT.

The V call is TRBV7-3, the J call TRBJ2-3; no clear D gene. CDR3 length equals 15 residues. CDR1 is SGHTA, CDR2 FQGTGA, per germline. V lost 3 bases and J lost 0, with 10 bases in between. The CDR3 DNA follows: TGTGCCAGCAGCTTTAACGGGTACAGCACAGATACGCAGTATTTT. This codes for CASSFNGYSTDTQYF.

The chain carries TRBV6-1 and TRBJ1-3; no firm D call. The CDR3 sequence is 13 residues long. Deletions cut 7 bases from V and 3 bases from J, with 10 bases between. Germline V gene lookup returns CDR1 MNHNS and CDR2 SASEGT. The CDR3 nucleotides are TGTGCCAGCACCGTGGGATATGGAAACACCATATATTTT. Its protein product is CASTVGYGNTIYF.

This clonotype was counted a few times. V usage is TRBV4-2 and J usage is TRBJ2-3; TRBD2 matches 7 bases. The germline V gene has CDR1 LGHNA and CDR2 YNFKEQ. The CDR3 spans 13 residues. Unmatched junction bases numbered 5, after V lost 10 bases and J lost 1 base. CDR3 in DNA: TGTGCCACCGGGGGACTACGCACAGATACGCAGTATTTT. Its translation is CATGGLRTDTQYF.

The gene calls are TRBV7-2 and TRBJ2-7; possibly TRBD2 for D (6 bases). Trimming shortened V by 5 bases and J by 6 bases, and 17 bases separated the two germline ends. This CDR3 is 14 amino acids long. Germline CDR1 and CDR2: SGHTA and FQGNSA. The CDR3 loop is CASSPGRRVAEQYF. Written as DNA, the CDR3 is TGTGCCAGCAGCCCCGGAAGGAGGGTTGCCGAGCAGTACTTC.

The chain links TRBV18 to TRBJ2-5; 12 bases are a match to TRBD2. Per germline, CDR1 KGHSH and CDR2 LQKENI. This CDR3 region has 16 residues. J was trimmed by 5 bases and V by 3 bases; bases with no gene match: 7. CDR3: CASSPGTSGLRETQYF. CDR3 DNA sequence: TGTGCCAGCTCACCCGGGACTAGCGGGTTGAGGGAGACCCAGTACTTC.

J is TRBJ2-1 and V is TRBV6-5, with 9 bases that match TRBD2. Germline loops: CDR1 MNHEY, CDR2 SVGAGI. The CDR3 runs to 16 residues. Trimming cost V 8 bases and J 4 bases; bases outside gene matches: 12. CDR3 region: CASRTLAGVLYNEQFF. CDR3 sequence (DNA): TGTGCCAGCCGTACTTTAGCGGGAGTATTATACAATGAGCAGTTCTTC.

In its sample, this clonotype was seen a few times. This sequence joins TRBV20-1 and TRBJ1-1; D unresolved. Per germline, CDR1 DFQATT and CDR2 SNEGSKA (reference sequence). V dropped 6 bases and J dropped 11 bases, with 13 bases sitting between them. The length of the CDR3 is 10 residues. In nucleotides, the CDR3 is TGCAGTGCGTGGCCCGTGGGGGCTTTCTTT. Translating gives CSAWPVGAFF.

The genes are TRBV24-1 and TRBJ2-2; D is unresolved. The CDR3 is made up of 13 amino acids. Trimming removed 3 bases at V and 1 base at J, with 2 bases between. CDR1 KGHDR and CDR2 SFDVKD come from the germline V gene. In DNA form, the CDR3 reads TGTGCCACCAGTGATGAGAACACCGGGGAGCTGTTTTTT. Its protein is CATSDENTGELFF.

The CDR3: CASRPGGHLGEQYF. The CDR3 bases are TGTGCCAGCAGACCTGGAGGCCACTTGGGCGAGCAGTACTTC. The gene calls are TRBV12-3 or TRBV12-4 and TRBJ2-7, with D tentatively TRBD2 (5 bases). The CDR3 runs 14 residues. Trimming pared 6 bases from V and 6 bases from J, leaving 18 bases between.

This clonotype has ten or more counts. The chain carries TRBV5-1 and TRBJ2-7, with D maybe TRBD1 (7 bases). The CDR3 runs to 12 residues. Germline lookup yields CDR1 SGHRS and CDR2 YFSETQ. V lost 3 bases and J lost 7, with 11 bases in between. For the CDR3, the DNA is TGCGCCAGCAGCTCCTCAGGGGGGGAGCAGTACTTC. This translates into CASSSSGGEQYF.

V is TRBV20-1 and J is TRBJ2-7; 11 positions agree with TRBD1. The junction had 10 bases not matched to a gene; V was cut back by 6 bases and J by 3 bases. CDR3 size: 15 residues. Per germline, CDR1 DFQATT and CDR2 SNEGSKA (reference sequence). The CDR3 nucleotides are TGCAGTGCAACAAGGACAGGGGGCCTCCTCTACGAGCAGTACTTC. Its protein is CSATRTGGLLYEQYF.

The chain couples TRBV20-1 to TRBJ2-3; unclear D gene. This CDR3 comprises 13 residues. Germline V gene lookup returns CDR1 DFQATT and CDR2 SNEGSKA (reference sequence). The V gene lost 1 base and the J gene lost 5 bases, with 10 bases spanning the gap. CDR3 sequence: CSARGLVIDTQYF. The CDR3 DNA sequence: TGCAGTGCTAGAGGGCTAGTAATAGATACGCAGTATTTT.

This clonotype was counted many times. The chain uses TRBV7-2 and TRBJ2-5; the match to TRBD1 covers 10 bases. This CDR3 is 14 amino acids long. CDR1 SGHTA and CDR2 FQGNSA come from the germline V gene. With 5 bases clipped from V and 5 bases from J, the junction kept 5 bases outside the gene matches. CDR3 amino acids: CASSIDRGRETQYF. The CDR3 DNA follows: TGTGCCAGCAGCATTGACAGGGGGCGGGAGACCCAGTACTTC.

In its sample, this clonotype was seen many times. V usage is TRBV5-1 and J usage is TRBJ2-3; weak D call: TRBD2 (6 bases). The CDR3 has 15 amino acids. Per the germline V gene, CDR1 is SGHRS and CDR2 is YFSETQ. The V end lost 5 bases, the J end lost 1 base, and 14 bases lay between the germline ends. The CDR3 DNA follows: TGCGCCAGCAGTCTGCTAGCGTACCGCACAGATACGCAGTATTTT. Protein sequence: CASSLLAYRTDTQYF.

Details on this clonotype: A much larger clone differs from this one at a single base, so this may be a read error. The chain employs TRBV5-1 and TRBJ2-7, with D possibly being TRBD1 (6 bases). CDR3 length: 16 residues. Germline CDR1 and CDR2: SGHRS and YFSETQ. Trimming removed 1 base at V and 5 bases at J, with 19 bases between. This CDR3 is CASSLLSTTGSNEQYF. CDR3 coding DNA: TGCGCCAGCAGCTTGCTCTCCACTACAGGGTCCAACGAGCAGTACTTC.

The gene calls are TRBV29-1 and TRBJ2-7; TRBD2 matches at 7 bases. Germline V gene lookup returns CDR1 SQVTM and CDR2 ANQGSEA. With 4 bases clipped from V and 1 base from J, the junction kept 4 bases outside the gene matches. The CDR3 spans 13 residues. The CDR3 reads CSVGWGGSYEQYF. The CDR3 region has the DNA TGCAGCGTTGGGTGGGGGGGTTCCTACGAGCAGTACTTC.

The rearrangement links TRBV6-5 to TRBJ1-2, with D unresolved. CDR1 MNHEY and CDR2 SVGAGI come from the germline V gene. V was shortened by 0 bases and J by 8 bases, with 13 bases between the two germline ends. The CDR3 runs 14 residues. The CDR3 loop is CASSYSSGVNGYTF. DNA for the CDR3: TGTGCCAGCAGTTACTCATCCGGGGTGAACGGCTACACCTTC.

This chain connects TRBV15 to TRBJ2-1, with TRBD1 matching over 7 bases. The junction had 15 bases not matched to a gene; V was cut back by 1 base and J by 0 bases. The CDR3 has 20 amino acids. The V gene's germline CDR1 is LNHNV and CDR2 YYDKDF (reference sequence). Written as DNA, the CDR3 is TGTGCCACCAGCAGAGCCAGGGGGACGGCCGGACCTAGCTCCTACAATGAGCAGTTCTTC. The encoded protein is CATSRARGTAGPSSYNEQFF.

This chain joins TRBV7-3 and TRBJ2-3, with D perhaps TRBD1 (6 bases). Germline V gene data show CDR1 as SGHTA and CDR2 as FQGTGA. The germline V and J ends were trimmed by 1 base and 7 bases, with 9 bases remaining between them. The CDR3 is 13 amino acids. CDR3 bases: TGTGCCAGCAGCTTAAACACAGGGAATACGCAGTATTTT. Encoded protein: CASSLNTGNTQYF.

The V call is TRBV20-1, the J call TRBJ2-1, with D uncertain. CDR1 and CDR2 from the germline V gene are DFQATT and SNEGSKA (reference sequence). V was shortened by 2 bases and J by 5 bases, with 25 bases between the two germline ends. This CDR3 comprises 18 residues. The chain's CDR3 is CSARSAPAPPLLHNEQFF. Written as DNA, the CDR3 is TGCAGTGCTAGAAGCGCTCCTGCACCACCATTATTACACAATGAGCAGTTCTTC.

This chain connects TRBV5-1 to TRBJ1-2; possible D gene TRBD1, 5 bases. This CDR3 contains 13 residues. Germline CDR1 SGHRS, CDR2 YFSETQ. The V and J ends lost 1 base and 6 bases respectively, with 10 bases between them. The CDR3 here is CASSLYPGDGYTF. CDR3 coding DNA: TGCGCCAGCAGCTTGTATCCGGGGGATGGCTACACCTTC.

This clonotype was detected only a few times. The V and J genes are TRBV20-1 and TRBJ2-3, with no clear D. The CDR3 extends over 10 amino acids. In germline, CDR1 is DFQATT, CDR2 SNEGSKA (reference sequence). V gave up 3 bases and J gave up 6 bases, with 4 bases separating them. The CDR3 region is CSASRDTQYF. The CDR3, as DNA: TGCAGTGCTAGCCGCGATACGCAGTATTTT.